Listed here are 20 T cell receptor beta chains from one sample, sequenced in a study of T cells in Graves' hyperthyroidism and ophthalmopathy (dated 2019 in TCRdb). Libraries came from multiplex PCR. Sequenced using an Illumina HiSeq 2000. The TCR beta CDR3 regions were amplified from RNA transcripts. The TCR CDR3 was subjected to a first round of RT-PCR using the HTBI primer set and the Qiagen OneStep RT-PCR kit. TCRdb took the public reads, trimmed them with fastp at Q25, ran MiXCR for clone calling and kept in-frame beta chains. Here each entry gathers all rows of one CDR3 protein and keeps the most common genes and DNA. The sample has under 350,000 distinct CDR3 sequences on record, more than 15% of them singletons. The biggest ten clones account for about 51% of the sample. Sequenced material: blood. The receptors stem from an older woman with Graves' ophthalmopathy.

The sample holds many counts of this clonotype. The chain links TRBV7-2 to TRBJ1-1; the D is unclear. CDR3 length equals 13 residues. CDR1 is SGHTA and CDR2 is FQGNSA in the germline V gene. The V end was cut by 8 bases, the J end by 1 base, with 11 bases between. CDR3 nucleotides: TGTGCCAGCTCTGGGCAGCCGAACACTGAAGCTTTCTTT. Amino acid sequence: CASSGQPNTEAFF.

This clonotype was recorded many times. CDR3 sequence reads: CASSQEPKTNYGYTF. DNA of the CDR3: TGCGCCAGCAGCCAAGAGCCGAAGACTAACTATGGCTACACCTTC. The gene calls are TRBV4-3 and TRBJ1-2; D call uncertain. Germline lookup yields CDR1 LGHNA and CDR2 YSLEER. CDR3 length: 15 amino acids. Deletions cut 0 bases from V and 0 bases from J, with 8 bases between.

This clonotype appeared many times. Being one base from a much bigger clone, this may be a read error. The chain carries TRBV7-3 and TRBJ2-7; TRBD1 agrees at 9 bases. CDR3 size: 13 residues. CDR1 is SGHTA, CDR2 FQGTGA, per germline. The CDR3 is CASSLNRGRERYF. CDR3 bases: TGTGCCAGCAGCTTAAACAGGGGGCGCGAGCGGTACTTC.

The CDR3 DNA reads as TGCGCCAGCAGCCAAGATGTATCCGCGGGAGGGGAGCAGTTCTTC. As protein: CASSQDVSAGGEQFF. The J gene is TRBJ2-1, the V gene TRBV4-3; TRBD2 matches 9 bases. Germline trimming cut 0 bases from V and 10 bases from J; bases unmatched to any gene: 7. This CDR3 has 15 residues. Germline V gene lookup returns CDR1 LGHNA and CDR2 YSLEER.

Many counts were recorded for this clonotype. This chain joins TRBV12-3 or TRBV12-4 and TRBJ1-5, with D uncertain. The CDR3 loop spans 13 amino acids. Trimming removed 7 bases from V and 0 bases from J, with 7 bases in between. This chain's CDR3 is CASTPYSNQPQHF. CDR3 nucleotides: TGTGCCAGCACCCCGTATAGCAATCAGCCCCAGCATTTT.

This chain connects TRBV6-2 or TRBV6-3 to TRBJ2-1, with D perhaps matching TRBD2 (5 bases). The length of the CDR3 is 14 residues. The V and J ends lost 6 bases and 7 bases respectively, with 16 bases between them. In germline, CDR1 is MNHEY, CDR2 SVGEGT. As DNA, the CDR3 is TGTGCCAGCAGCCTACACCGGGGTTTAAATGAGCAGTTCTTC. It yields the protein CASSLHRGLNEQFF.

The chain employs TRBV2 and TRBJ2-3; TRBD2 matches 13 bases. Germline CDR1 SNHLY, CDR2 FYNNEI. V dropped 6 bases and J dropped 3; count of bases not matched to a gene: 3. This CDR3 region has 15 residues. CDR3 region: CASSVGLAGTDTQYF. Written as DNA, the CDR3 is TGTGCCAGCAGCGTGGGACTAGCGGGGACAGATACGCAGTATTTT.

This clonotype was counted only a few times. As DNA, the CDR3 is TGTGCCAGCAGCCCGCTAGCGTCTAGCACAGATACGCAGTATTTT. Translating gives CASSPLASSTDTQYF. J is TRBJ2-3 and V is TRBV9; the D gene is possibly TRBD2 (6 bases). The V gene lost 4 bases and the J gene lost 0 bases, with 12 bases spanning the gap. The CDR3 has 15 residues. CDR1 is SGDLS and CDR2 is YYNGEE in the germline V gene.

This clonotype has at least ten counts. This chain uses TRBV5-1 with TRBJ2-3, with a tentative D call TRBD1 (6 bases). The CDR3 totals 18 residues. Trimming shortened V by 0 bases and J by 3 bases, and 20 bases separated the two germline ends. The germline V gene has CDR1 SGHRS and CDR2 YFSETQ. CDR3 residues: CASSLGFGGGSRTDTQYF. CDR3 nucleotides: TGCGCCAGCAGCTTGGGCTTTGGGGGCGGCAGTCGTACAGATACGCAGTATTTT.

The CDR3 DNA reads TGTGCCAGCAGCTTGGGGACAGGGATTCTCTGGGACTATGGCTACACCTTC. Translated: CASSLGTGILWDYGYTF. The chain employs TRBV5-6 and TRBJ1-2; 8 bases are a match to TRBD1. The CDR3 covers 17 residues. The V segment lost 0 bases and the J segment 3 bases; nucleotides outside the gene matches: 10. The germline V gene encodes CDR1 SGHDT and CDR2 YYEEEE.

V and J are TRBV18 and TRBJ2-7; 9 bases agree with TRBD2. CDR3 length: 17 residues. CDR1 is KGHSH and CDR2 is LQKENI in the germline V gene. After removal of 1 base from V and 1 base from J, the junction contained 8 bases not matched to a gene. CDR3 bases: TGTGCCAGCTCACCACTGGCGGGAGGGCCAGGGTCCTACGAGCAGTACTTC. Translating gives CASSPLAGGPGSYEQYF.

The sample holds many counts of this clonotype. The rearrangement links TRBV4-2 to TRBJ1-1; D is possibly TRBD1 (6 bases). CDR3 length: 14 residues. V was trimmed by 3 bases and J by 1 base, leaving 9 bases between them. Germline V lookup: CDR1 LGHNA, CDR2 YNFKEQ. The CDR3, as DNA: TGTGCCAGCAGCCAGCAACAGGGGAACACTGAAGCTTTCTTT. This encodes CASSQQQGNTEAFF.

This clonotype was counted ten times or more. The CDR3, as DNA: TGTGCCAGCTCACCACTTCTCTGGGGTAATAGCGGTAACAATGAGCAGTTCTTC. Residues: CASSPLLWGNSGNNEQFF. The chain combines TRBV18 with TRBJ2-1, with D tentatively TRBD2 (6 bases). Germline values: CDR1 KGHSH, CDR2 LQKENI. V lost 1 base to trimming and J lost 5 bases, with 21 bases between them. This CDR3 spans 18 amino acids.

This clonotype showed up just a few times. The CDR3 DNA reads TGTGCCAGCTCACCACCTCTCTCCGAGAACACTGAAGCTTTCTTT. It specifies CASSPPLSENTEAFF. The J gene is TRBJ1-1, the V gene TRBV18; D ambiguous. The V gene's germline CDR1 is KGHSH and CDR2 LQKENI. The CDR3 spans 15 residues. Trimming shortened V by 0 bases and J by 1 base, and 9 bases separated the two germline ends. The entire variable domain, with the rest obtained from reference TRBV18 and TRBJ1-1, is as follows: NAGVMQNPRHLVRRRGQEARLRCSPMKGHSHVYWYRQLPEEGLKFMVYLQKENIIDESGMPKERFSAEFPKEGPSILRIQQVVRGDSAAYFCASSPPLSENTEAFFGQGTRLTVV.

This clonotype was counted between two and nine times. This rearrangement joins TRBV30 to TRBJ2-3; no reliable D call. Trimming stripped 0 bases from V and 6 bases from J, with 16 bases between. The CDR3 loop spans 15 amino acids. The germline V gene has CDR1 GTSNPN and CDR2 SVGIG (reference sequence). In DNA, the CDR3 is TGTGCCTGGAGTGTAGGGCGGCTAGAGGCGGATACGCAGTATTTT. This encodes CAWSVGRLEADTQYF.

A word on this clonotype: Just one base apart from a much larger clone, this may be a read error. The chain couples TRBV27 to TRBJ1-1, with a possible D match to TRBD1 (6 bases). This CDR3 has 14 residues. CDR1 is MNHEY and CDR2 is SMNVEV in the germline V gene (reference sequence). The CDR3 bases are TGTGCCAGCAGAGAACAGGGTCTGAACACTAAAGCTTTCTTT. It translates to CASREQGLNTKAFF.

The sample holds many counts of this clonotype. This chain uses TRBV7-8 with TRBJ2-1, with 9 positions matching TRBD2. V lost 3 bases, J lost 2 bases, and 2 bases stayed unmatched. CDR1 is SGHVS, CDR2 FQNEAQ, per germline. The CDR3 covers 15 residues. CDR3 loop: CASSLGGRAYNEQFF. CDR3 bases: TGTGCCAGCAGCTTGGGCGGGAGGGCCTACAATGAGCAGTTCTTC.

This clonotype was seen many times. The chain recombines TRBV10-3 with TRBJ2-5; D is possibly TRBD2 (5 bases). This CDR3 has 13 residues. With 6 bases removed from V and 1 base from J, the gap between germline ends came to 9 bases. In germline, CDR1 is ENHRY, CDR2 SYGVKD. CDR3 in DNA: TGTGCCATCAGAGCCGGGATCCAAGAGACCCAGTACTTC. Its protein product is CAIRAGIQETQYF.

This clonotype was detected many times. Mismatch with germline at one junction end may stem from a read error. CDR3 coding DNA: TGTGCCAGCAGCGTTCAGGGACATCAACCCCAGCATTTT. The encoded protein is CASSVQGHQPQHF. The V call is TRBV3-1, the J call TRBJ1-5, with a weak D call TRBD1 (6 bases). Germline V gives CDR1 LGHDT, CDR2 YNNKEL (reference sequence). CDR3 size: 13 residues.

Only a few counts were recorded for this clonotype. The chain links TRBV20-1 to TRBJ2-1; 7 bases fit TRBD2. Losses at the gene ends were 6 bases for V and 8 bases for J; bases not matched to a gene: 10. Per germline, CDR1 DFQATT and CDR2 SNEGSKA (reference sequence). The CDR3 spans 13 residues. In DNA form, the CDR3 reads TGCAGTGCCTCAGCGGGACTTGGATATGAGCAGTTCTTC. Residues: CSASAGLGYEQFF.